These 27 T cell receptor beta chains were all obtained from the same sample, sequenced in a study of blood T cell repertoires in COVID-19. Here immunoSEQ multiplex PCR was the method, and the copy in TCRdb shows in-frame clones only, minus some. The profile shows fewer than 45,000 clones, 65% to 80% of them singletons. The sample was peripheral blood. These receptors were obtained from a man in his fifties or sixties with active COVID-19.

The chain links TRBV29-1 to TRBJ2-5; 9 bases fit TRBD1. The CDR3 loop spans 13 amino acids. CDR1 is SQVTM, CDR2 ANQGSEA, per germline. Losses at the gene ends were 7 bases for V and 2 bases for J; bases not matched to a gene: 5. Written as DNA, the CDR3 is TGCAGCGCGACAGGGGGTCCTCAAGAGACCCAGTACTTC. Translated, it gives CSATGGPQETQYF.

The chain uses TRBV7-2 and TRBJ1-2; TRBD1 matches at 7 bases. The V segment lost 4 bases and the J segment 7 bases; nucleotides outside the gene matches: 6. CDR1 is SGHTA and CDR2 is FQGNSA in the germline V gene. This CDR3 comprises 13 residues. The CDR3 coding sequence is TGTGCCAGCAGCTCGACAGGGATAGGTGGCTACACCTTC. Encoded protein: CASSSTGIGGYTF.

As to this clone: Other nucleotide sequences in the sample specify the same CDR3. The V call is TRBV9, the J call TRBJ2-1; possibly TRBD2 for D (5 bases). The CDR3 runs to 15 residues. V was cut by 0 bases and J by 6 bases, with 13 bases left in between. CDR1 SGDLS and CDR2 YYNGEE come from the germline V gene. The CDR3 DNA sequence: TGTGCCAGCAGCGTAGATACTTCTACTAGCAATGAGCAGTTCTTC. It is translated as CASSVDTSTSNEQFF.

The chain couples TRBV13 to TRBJ1-1; TRBD1 aligns across 7 bases. Germline loops: CDR1 PRHDT, CDR2 FYEKMQ (reference sequence). The V gene end was trimmed by 5 bases and the J gene end by 1 base; junction bases not matched to a gene: 10. There are 16 residues in the CDR3. The CDR3 is CASSQRTGLTNTEAFF. DNA for the CDR3: TGTGCCAGCAGCCAACGGACAGGACTTACGAACACTGAAGCTTTCTTT. Together with reference TRBV13 and TRBJ1-1, the CDR3 gives the full variable domain: AAGVIQSPRHLIKEKRETATLKCYPIPRHDTVYWYQQGPGQDPQFLISFYEKMQSDKGSIPDRFSAQQFSDYHSELNMSSLELGDSALYFCASSQRTGLTNTEAFFGQGTRLTVV.

The chain recombines TRBV10-3 with TRBJ2-3; TRBD1 aligns across 8 bases. This CDR3 has 15 amino acids. J gave up 4 bases and V 6 bases, and 9 bases lay outside the gene matches. The germline V gene encodes CDR1 ENHRY and CDR2 SYGVKD. CDR3 residues: CAISEDRARADTQYF. CDR3 DNA sequence: TGTGCCATCAGCGAGGACAGGGCCCGGGCAGATACGCAGTATTTT.

The V and J genes are TRBV20-1 and TRBJ2-2; TRBD2 aligns across 7 bases. Germline V gene sequence: CDR1 DFQATT, CDR2 SNEGSKA (reference sequence). There are 11 residues in the CDR3. V lost 6 bases to trimming and J lost 13 bases; unmatched junction nucleotides: 8. The CDR3 DNA sequence: TGCAGTGCAGTGGGAGAGCGGGGGCTGTTTTTT. Translated, it gives CSAVGERGLFF.

The rearrangement links TRBV15 to TRBJ2-7; TRBD2 matches at 11 bases. The CDR3 is made up of 15 amino acids. Germline-derived CDR1 and CDR2 are LNHNV and YYDKDF (reference sequence). V was clipped by 5 bases and J by 2 bases; unmatched bases: 5. The CDR3 DNA sequence: TGTGCCACCAGCTCGCCGACTAGCGGGGCCTACGAGCAGTACTTC. This gives the protein CATSSPTSGAYEQYF.

The V and J genes are TRBV5-1 and TRBJ2-4; 8 positions match TRBD1. The CDR3 extends over 14 amino acids. Per the germline V gene, CDR1 is SGHRS and CDR2 is YFSETQ. The V segment lost 4 bases and the J segment 7 bases; nucleotides outside the gene matches: 7. In nucleotides, the CDR3 is TGCGCCAGCAGCCCCCGGGACAGGTTTAACATTCAGTACTTC. It translates to CASSPRDRFNIQYF.

The rearrangement joins TRBV7-9 to TRBJ2-3, with a possible D match to TRBD2 (6 bases). V was pared by 1 base and J by 0 bases, with 11 bases between. The CDR3 spans 16 residues. Germline V gene sequence: CDR1 SEHNR, CDR2 FQNEAQ (reference sequence). CDR3 protein: CASSLDWRGSTDTQYF. The CDR3 region has the DNA TGTGCCAGCAGCTTAGACTGGCGGGGTAGCACAGATACGCAGTATTTT.

The chain joins TRBV10-3 to TRBJ2-1, with TRBD2 matching 7 bases. This CDR3 has 15 amino acids. CDR1 is ENHRY, CDR2 SYGVKD, per germline. V dropped 5 bases and J dropped 9; count of bases not matched to a gene: 13. The CDR3 DNA reads TGTGCCATCAGTAGGCTAGCGGCCGAGGGGAGTGAGCAGTTCTTC. Its translation is CAISRLAAEGSEQFF.

With regard to this clone: Other DNA sequences within the sample encode an identical CDR3. The chain carries TRBV7-2 and TRBJ2-1, with 8 bases aligning to TRBD2. V gave up 0 bases and J gave up 4 bases; unmatched junction bases: 2. Germline lookup yields CDR1 SGHTA and CDR2 FQGNSA. This CDR3 is 15 amino acids long. Here the CDR3 reads CASSLAAGAYNEQFF. In DNA, the CDR3 is TGTGCCAGCAGCTTAGCAGCGGGAGCTTACAATGAGCAGTTCTTC.

The gene calls are TRBV19 and TRBJ1-2; D might be TRBD1 (6 bases). V was cut by 2 bases and J by 2 bases, with 24 bases left in between. Germline V gene data show CDR1 as LNHDA and CDR2 as SQIVND (reference sequence). This CDR3 has 19 amino acids. The CDR3 reads CASSITILPGQHLNYGYTF. CDR3 nucleotides: TGTGCCAGTAGTATAACCATACTACCTGGACAGCATTTAAACTATGGCTACACCTTC. The full variable domain, rest sourced from reference TRBV19 and TRBJ1-2, is DGGITQSPKYLFRKEGQNVTLSCEQNLNHDAMYWYRQDPGQGLRLIYYSQIVNDFQKGDIAEGYSVSREKKESFPLTVTSAQKNPTAFYLCASSITILPGQHLNYGYTFGSGTRLTVV.

Points on this clone: The sample holds other DNA sequences that translate to the same CDR3. The gene calls are TRBV24-1 and TRBJ2-1; D may be TRBD1 (5 bases). Trimming stripped 1 base from V and 8 bases from J, with 14 bases between. The CDR3 is 15 amino acids. The germline CDR1 and CDR2 sequences are KGHDR and SFDVKD. CDR3 protein: CATSDFQWGEDEQFF. For the CDR3, the DNA is TGTGCCACCAGTGATTTCCAGTGGGGCGAGGATGAGCAGTTCTTC.

In DNA form, the CDR3 reads TGTGCCAGCAGCTCCAGGGGGCTGGGCGGCTACACCTTC. This encodes CASSSRGLGGYTF. V and J are TRBV7-9 and TRBJ1-2; 8 bases fit TRBD1. The CDR3 has 13 amino acids. Germline V gives CDR1 SEHNR, CDR2 FQNEAQ (reference sequence). V was clipped by 4 bases and J by 8 bases; unmatched bases: 6.

The genes are TRBV7-2 and TRBJ2-5; 13 bases align to TRBD2. The trim removed 3 bases at V and 5 bases at J, leaving 9 bases unmatched. Germline V gene sequence: CDR1 SGHTA, CDR2 FQGNSA. The CDR3 is 17 amino acids. The CDR3 region is CASSFAGLAGVEETQYF. In DNA, the CDR3 is TGTGCCAGCAGCTTTGCCGGACTAGCGGGGGTCGAGGAGACCCAGTACTTC.

The rearrangement joins TRBV7-9 to TRBJ2-7; 8 bases map to TRBD1. This CDR3 has 14 amino acids. Germline V gene data show CDR1 as SEHNR and CDR2 as FQNEAQ (reference sequence). The junction had 9 bases not matched to a gene; V was cut back by 5 bases and J by 6 bases. The CDR3 loop is CASSPDGQGAEQYF. The CDR3 region has the DNA TGTGCCAGCAGCCCCGACGGTCAGGGGGCCGAGCAGTACTTC.

The chain combines TRBV5-5 with TRBJ1-5; D unclear. Trimming took off 3 bases at V and 0 bases at J, with 13 bases between the two ends. Germline loops: CDR1 SGHKS, CDR2 YYEKEE (reference sequence). The CDR3 is 16 amino acids. The CDR3 region has the DNA TGTGCCAGCAGCTACGGCGGGCAGAATAGCAATCAGCCCCAGCATTTT. This translates into CASSYGGQNSNQPQHF.

This sequence joins TRBV19 and TRBJ1-1; perhaps TRBD1 as D (5 bases). Germline CDR1 reads LNHDA; CDR2 reads SQIVND (reference sequence). CDR3 length: 15 amino acids. The V end lost 1 base, the J end lost 3 bases, and 12 bases lay between the germline ends. The DNA for the CDR3 is TGTGCCAGTAGTATAGGGCAGGGAGGGTACACTGAAGCTTTCTTT. Residues: CASSIGQGGYTEAFF.

The CDR3, as DNA: TGTGCCATCAGTCGTGACAGGGGGGACACTGAAGCTTTCTTT. Protein product: CAISRDRGDTEAFF. The chain couples TRBV10-3 to TRBJ1-1, with 9 bases identical to TRBD1. CDR1 is ENHRY and CDR2 is SYGVKD in the germline V gene. The CDR3 covers 14 residues. The V segment lost 5 bases and the J segment 3 bases; nucleotides outside the gene matches: 4.

The sample holds a few counts of this clone. The chain is built from TRBV7-2 and TRBJ1-2; 9 bases align to TRBD1. The germline V gene has CDR1 SGHTA and CDR2 FQGNSA. J was trimmed by 6 bases and V by 2 bases; bases with no gene match: 7. The CDR3 extends over 15 amino acids. In DNA, the CDR3 is TGTGCCAGCAGCTTATCCACAGGGGGCGCAGATGGCTACACCTTC. It is translated as CASSLSTGGADGYTF.

The chain joins TRBV18 to TRBJ2-7; 11 bases agree with TRBD1. The germline gives CDR1 KGHSH, CDR2 LQKENI. Losses at the gene ends were 2 bases for V and 7 bases for J; bases not matched to a gene: 10. There are 16 residues in the CDR3. For the CDR3, the DNA is TGTGCCAGCTCACCAGGTCCAGGACAGGGGGCGCGTGAGCAGTACTTC. This translates into CASSPGPGQGAREQYF.

This sequence joins TRBV5-4 and TRBJ1-2; D unclear. The CDR3 consists of 13 residues. The germline gives CDR1 SGHNT, CDR2 YYREEE (reference sequence). With 0 bases removed from V and 1 base from J, the gap between germline ends came to 4 bases. The CDR3 loop is CASSLDSNYGYTF. CDR3 nucleotide sequence: TGTGCCAGCAGCTTGGACAGTAACTATGGCTACACCTTC.

J is TRBJ2-1 and V is TRBV7-2; D is perhaps TRBD2 (6 bases). Trimming removed 5 bases from V and 9 bases from J, with 14 bases in between. This CDR3 spans 13 amino acids. CDR1 is SGHTA, CDR2 FQGNSA, per germline. This CDR3 is CASSIRTTGEQFF. Written as DNA, the CDR3 is TGTGCCAGCAGCATCAGGACTACCGGTGAGCAGTTCTTC.

The chain carries TRBV11-3 and TRBJ2-1; 7 bases agree with TRBD1. Germline V gene sequence: CDR1 SGHNT, CDR2 YENEEA. The CDR3 contains 15 residues. After removal of 1 base from V and 4 bases from J, the junction contained 4 bases not matched to a gene. CDR3 coding DNA: TGTGCCAGCAGCTTAGGAGGGGGCGATTACAATGAGCAGTTCTTC. This gives the protein CASSLGGGDYNEQFF.

The chain recombines TRBV3-1 (or the pseudogene TRBV3-2) with TRBJ1-1, with no clear D. CDR1 is LGHDT and CDR2 is YNNKEL in the germline V gene (reference sequence). This CDR3 is 13 amino acids long. Trimming took off 8 bases at V and 0 bases at J, with 10 bases between the two ends. The CDR3 nucleotides read TGTGCCAGCGGGCCCGCCGTGAACACTGAAGCTTTCTTT. Residues: CASGPAVNTEAFF.

This chain joins TRBV5-1 and TRBJ1-1, with 10 nucleotides matching TRBD1. Germline V CDR1 and CDR2: SGHRS, YFSETQ. V was pared by 3 bases and J by 3 bases, with 2 bases of the junction left unmatched. CDR3 size: 14 residues. The CDR3 sequence: CASSSGQGHTEAFF. CDR3 nucleotide sequence: TGCGCCAGCAGCTCGGGACAGGGGCACACTGAAGCTTTCTTT.

This rearrangement joins TRBV5-1 to TRBJ2-2; 8 bases are a match to TRBD2. There are 16 residues in the CDR3. Germline loops: CDR1 SGHRS, CDR2 YFSETQ. J lost 4 bases, V lost 0 bases, and 5 bases had no gene match. The DNA for the CDR3 is TGCGCCAGCAGCTTGGTAACCGGGAGGGGCACCGGGGAGCTGTTTTTT. Its translation is CASSLVTGRGTGELFF. Together with reference TRBV5-1 and TRBJ2-2, the CDR3 gives the full variable domain: KAGVTQTPRYLIKTRGQQVTLSCSPISGHRSVSWYQQTPGQGLQFLFEYFSETQRNKGNFPGRFSGRQFSNSRSEMNVSTLELGDSALYLCASSLVTGRGTGELFFGEGSRLTVL.